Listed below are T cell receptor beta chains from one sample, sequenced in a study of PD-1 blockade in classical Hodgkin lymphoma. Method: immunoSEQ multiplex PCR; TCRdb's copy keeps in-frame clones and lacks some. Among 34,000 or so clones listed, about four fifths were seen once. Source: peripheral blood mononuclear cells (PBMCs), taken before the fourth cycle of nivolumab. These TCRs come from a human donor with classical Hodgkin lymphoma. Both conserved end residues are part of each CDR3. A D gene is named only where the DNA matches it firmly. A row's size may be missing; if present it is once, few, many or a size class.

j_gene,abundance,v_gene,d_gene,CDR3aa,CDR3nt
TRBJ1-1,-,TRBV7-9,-,CASSRDQDTEAFF,TGTGCCAGCAGCCGAGATCAAGACACTGAAGCTTTCTTT
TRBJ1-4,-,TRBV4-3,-,CASSQNLRGSEKLFF,TGCGCCAGCAGCCAGAACTTAAGAGGGAGTGAAAAACTGTTTTTT
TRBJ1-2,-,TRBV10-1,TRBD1,CASSAGQGGYTF,TGCGCCAGCAGTGCGGGACAGGGCGGCTACACCTTC
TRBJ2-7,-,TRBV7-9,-,CASSNRGTGFEQYF,TGTGCCAGCAGTAATAGGGGGACTGGCTTCGAGCAGTACTTC
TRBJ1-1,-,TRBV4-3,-,CASSQGQGGTEAFF,TGCGCCAGCAGCCAAGGGCAGGGTGGCACTGAAGCTTTCTTT
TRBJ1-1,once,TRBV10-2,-,CASSPGATEAFF,TGCGCCAGCAGCCCAGGGGCCACTGAAGCTTTCTTT
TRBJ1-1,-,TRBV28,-,CASSLPWSEAFF,TGTGCCAGCAGTCTCCCTTGGTCGGAAGCTTTCTTT
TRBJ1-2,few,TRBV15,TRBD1,CATSRDMTGGYGYTF,TGTGCCACCAGCAGAGACATGACAGGGGGCTATGGCTACACCTTC
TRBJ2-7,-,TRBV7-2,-,CASTTRTGYEQYF,TGTGCCAGCACCACGCGGACCGGGTACGAGCAGTACTTC
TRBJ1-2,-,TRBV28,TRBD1,CASTRTGAYGYTF,TGTGCCAGCACCCGGACAGGGGCCTATGGCTACACCTTC
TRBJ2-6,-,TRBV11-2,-,CASSLGSGRHSGANVLTF,TGTGCCAGCAGCTTAGGCTCGGGACGCCACTCTGGGGCCAACGTCCTGACTTTC
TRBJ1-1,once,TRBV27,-,CASSLSVGRLGTEAFF,TGTGCCAGCAGTTTATCTGTTGGTCGTCTGGGGACTGAAGCTTTCTTT
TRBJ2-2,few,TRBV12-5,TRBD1,CASGYNSGTGNTGELFF,TGTGCTAGTGGTTATAACTCCGGGACAGGGAACACCGGGGAGCTGTTTTTT
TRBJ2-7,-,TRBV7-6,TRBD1,CASSLEQGFSYEQYF,TGTGCCAGCAGCTTAGAACAGGGGTTCTCCTACGAGCAGTACTTC
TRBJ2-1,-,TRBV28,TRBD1,CASSSGTGYNEQFF,TGTGCCAGCAGTTCCGGGACAGGCTACAATGAGCAGTTCTTC
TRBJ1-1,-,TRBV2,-,CASSDQQSEAFF,TGTGCCAGCAGTGACCAGCAGTCTGAAGCTTTCTTT
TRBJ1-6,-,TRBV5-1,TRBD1,CASSLEWTGLRNSPLHF,TGCGCCAGCAGCTTGGAATGGACAGGGCTTCGGAATTCACCCCTCCACTTT
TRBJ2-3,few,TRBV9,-,CASSVVRGRTDTQYF,TGTGCCAGCAGCGTAGTCCGGGGACGCACAGATACGCAGTATTTT
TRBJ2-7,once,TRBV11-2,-,CASSQGSSYEQYF,TGTGCCAGCAGCCAAGGGTCCTCCTACGAGCAGTACTTC
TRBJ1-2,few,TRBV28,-,CASSRAGRYGYTF,TGTGCCAGCAGTCGGGCCGGACGCTATGGCTACACCTTC
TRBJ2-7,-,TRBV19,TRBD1,CASSTRQGYEQYF,TGTGCCAGTAGTACCCGACAGGGGTACGAGCAGTACTTC
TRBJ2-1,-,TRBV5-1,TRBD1,CASSPGQAYNEQFF,TGCGCCAGCAGTCCGGGACAGGCCTACAATGAGCAGTTCTTC
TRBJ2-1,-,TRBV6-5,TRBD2,CASSYSAGGARNEQFF,TGTGCCAGCAGTTACTCCGCCGGGGGGGCGAGGAATGAGCAGTTCTTC
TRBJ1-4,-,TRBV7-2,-,CASSLFGRGVEKLFF,TGTGCCAGCAGCTTATTCGGCAGGGGAGTGGAAAAACTGTTTTTT
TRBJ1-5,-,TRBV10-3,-,CAISGGGNQPQHF,TGTGCCATCAGTGGGGGTGGCAATCAGCCCCAGCATTTT
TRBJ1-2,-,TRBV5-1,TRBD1,CASSPGQGREGYTF,TGCGCCAGCAGCCCGGGACAGGGACGGGAGGGCTACACCTTC
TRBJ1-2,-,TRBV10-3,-,CAISEPPVGEGYTF,TGTGCCATCAGTGAGCCACCCGTGGGGGAAGGCTACACCTTC
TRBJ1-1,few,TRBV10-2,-,CASSGQGRRTEAFF,TGCGCCAGCAGTGGGCAGGGGCGCAGGACTGAAGCTTTCTTT
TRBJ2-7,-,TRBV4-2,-,CASREGRSPSYEQYF,TGTGCCAGCAGGGAGGGCAGAAGCCCCTCCTACGAGCAGTACTTC
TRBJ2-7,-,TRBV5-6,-,CASSLRVEQYF,TGTGCCAGCAGCTTGAGAGTCGAGCAGTACTTC
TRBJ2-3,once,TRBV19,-,CASSIGSSVADTQYF,TGTGCCAGTAGTATAGGTAGTAGCGTAGCAGATACGCAGTATTTT
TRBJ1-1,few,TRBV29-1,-,CSVEFQYTEAFF,TGCAGCGTTGAGTTCCAGTACACTGAAGCTTTCTTT
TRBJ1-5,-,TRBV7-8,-,CATNREAFSQPQHF,TGTGCCACAAACAGGGAGGCTTTTTCGCAGCCCCAGCATTTT
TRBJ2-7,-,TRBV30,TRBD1,CACPKGGQGSYEQYF,TGTGCCTGCCCCAAGGGTGGACAGGGGTCCTACGAGCAGTACTTC
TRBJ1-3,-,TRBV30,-,CAWRSGVGNTIYF,TGTGCCTGGAGGAGTGGGGTAGGAAACACCATATATTTT
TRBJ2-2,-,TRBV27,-,CASSLYPDANTGELFF,TGTGCCAGCAGTTTATATCCCGATGCGAACACCGGGGAGCTGTTTTTT
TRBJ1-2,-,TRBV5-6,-,CASSWRGDDGYTF,TGTGCCAGCAGCTGGCGGGGAGATGATGGCTACACCTTC
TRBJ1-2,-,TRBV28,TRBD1,CASRRQGGGYTF,TGTGCCAGCAGGAGACAGGGAGGTGGCTACACCTTC
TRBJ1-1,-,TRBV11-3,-,CASRSSSYNTEAFF,TGTGCCAGCCGGAGTTCGTCTTACAACACTGAAGCTTTCTTT
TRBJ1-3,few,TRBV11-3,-,CASSLPRDNSGNTIYF,TGTGCCAGCAGCTTACCCCGGGACAACTCTGGAAACACCATATATTTT
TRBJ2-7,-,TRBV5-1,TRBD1,CASSLAGQGVYEQYF,TGCGCCAGCAGCTTGGCGGGACAGGGGGTTTACGAGCAGTACTTC